This is a list of T cell receptor beta chains from one sample in a study of CD8 T cells in ankylosing spondylitis. One entry per CDR3 protein results from TCRdb running MiXCR on the 5' RACE reads. The table has 200,000 to 250,000 distinct CDR3 sequences, about 10% seen once; the top ten hold roughly 6.8%. The sample was blood, either unsorted or a sorted T cell fraction (not recorded which). These receptors all stem from a male donor with ankylosing spondylitis or in good health (not recorded which). Both conserved end residues are part of each CDR3. Each record gives: V gene, J gene, clone size, CDR3 protein. Clone size, where shown, is once, few, many, or a class for clones that have expanded.

>TRBV5-1|TRBJ2-7|many
CASSLPDRGSWYYEQYF
>TRBV20-1|TRBJ2-2|many
CSARDRGNTGELFF
>TRBV7-6|TRBJ2-2|few
CASSLFARGPTTTGELFF
>TRBV28|TRBJ2-7|many
CASIGTGFTEQYF
>TRBV5-1|TRBJ2-3|-
CASSLTLGSYTDTQYF
>TRBV28|TRBJ2-7|many
CATTRLAPHEQYF
>TRBV4-1|TRBJ1-5|few
CASSRQGVNQPQHF
>TRBV12-3/TRBV12-4|TRBJ1-1|-
CASSPVRGDTEAFF
>TRBV28|TRBJ2-7|few
CASSFWGARVEQYF
>TRBV5-1|TRBJ1-1|many
CASSLEGSGQLQAFF
>TRBV10-1|TRBJ2-2|few
CASSESLAGGLTGELFF
>TRBV7-9|TRBJ2-2|-
CASSLPWELFF
>TRBV5-1|TRBJ2-2|many
CASSFILAGDTGELFF
>TRBV28|TRBJ2-1|many
CASSRSAGREFF
>TRBV10-3|TRBJ2-1|few
CAISRDNEQFF
>TRBV7-9|TRBJ2-1|few
CASSAQRLVPFF
>TRBV29-1|TRBJ1-1|few
CSVQVATEAFF
>TRBV15|TRBJ1-1|many
CAVRDRVFSWNEAFF
>TRBV7-2|TRBJ2-7|few
CASSSSPLRGSLYEQYF
>TRBV6-5|TRBJ1-1|many
CASSYSRTGAVTEAFF
>TRBV3-1|TRBJ2-5|-
CASSQAPDTQETQYF
>TRBV20-1|TRBJ1-5|many
CSARTGDQPQHF
>TRBV5-5|TRBJ1-2|few
CASSFPGHPDGYTF
>TRBV15|TRBJ2-7|many
CATSRDRTGGLGEQYF
>TRBV20-1|TRBJ2-1|many
CSATPGGSNEQFF
>TRBV29-1|TRBJ1-4|many
CSVRDSLATNEKLFF
>TRBV6-2/TRBV6-3|TRBJ2-3|-
CASSYTETSVRDTQYF
>TRBV7-8|TRBJ2-5|many
CASSPPGGRDRETQYF
>TRBV29-1|TRBJ1-2|many
CSDPIGVNYGYTF
>TRBV12-3/TRBV12-4|TRBJ2-2|many
CASRPSDTVTGELFF
>TRBV5-5|TRBJ2-1|-
CASSSELGVSYNEQFF
>TRBV25-1|TRBJ1-2|many
CASSDQTGYGYTF
>TRBV6-5|TRBJ1-1|many
CASSYSSSGNTEAFF
>TRBV10-3|TRBJ1-2|many
CAISQDSPTNYGYTF
>TRBV6-4|TRBJ2-2|many
CASSERGETGELFF
>TRBV25-1|TRBJ1-2|few
CASSGNYGYTF
>TRBV5-1|TRBJ2-7|-
CASSKAGRTYEQYF
>TRBV7-6|TRBJ1-1|-
CASSPGEDTEAFF
>TRBV13|TRBJ1-6|few
CASSLGTADNSPLHF
>TRBV11-2|TRBJ2-7|many
CASSFFTGDNYEQYF
>TRBV7-9|TRBJ1-1|few
CASSIRAGNTEAFF
>TRBV20-1|TRBJ1-2|many
CSASTTGQGAIGYTF
>TRBV4-2|TRBJ1-4|many
CASSQAFDRFNEKLFF
>TRBV6-2/TRBV6-3|TRBJ1-6|few
CASSSTTGFGGSPLHF
>TRBV20-1|TRBJ2-5|many
CSARDYQVEETQYF
>TRBV9|TRBJ2-5|few
CASSVGLGELTQYF